The T cell receptor beta chain under discussion was sequenced for a study of cytomegalovirus exposure and HLA in healthy donors. Study findings and constraints: Productive rates of about 87% or about 30% were seen for most TCR beta V segments in an earlier analysis.

In regard to this clone: No antigen is known for it.

The PCR employed 60 Vbeta primers together with 13 Jbeta primers. Some clones are missing from TCRdb's copy, which holds only in-frame ones; the method was immunoSEQ multiplex PCR. The sample includes tens of thousands of clones, more than 70% of them seen just once. V gave up 6 bases and J gave up 13 bases, with 18 bases separating them. Per germline, CDR1 MNHEY and CDR2 SVGAGI. The CDR3 is 12 amino acids. Sequencing was performed on PBMCs. The chain employs TRBV6-5 and TRBJ1-2; perhaps TRBD1 as D (6 bases). This sequence originates from a woman between 35 and 50 years old in good health and CMV-seropositive. The CDR3 DNA follows: TGTGCCAGCAGACCACCACAGGGATGGGGCACCTTC. This translates into CASRPPQGWGTF.